This entry is about one TCR beta chain. Its antigen is as yet unknown. With 8 bases removed from V and 6 bases from J, the gap between germline ends came to 14 bases. CDR1 is MDHEN, CDR2 SYDVKM, per germline. The CDR3 totals 12 residues. The sample is drawn from a study of beta chain features in type 1 diabetes. As for the study in general: Sorted cells examined across all samples numbered 107,917,701.

Study findings and constraints: Within the patient group, naive, central memory and Treg TCRB repertoires appeared more similar to each other than within healthy donors. When Type 1 diabetes patients were examined, their TCRB CDR3s proved moderately but significantly shorter in all four CD4+ subsets.

Sorted populations were all over 95% pure. Every isolated RNA sample was fully reverse transcribed, so sequencing captured expressed TCRB transcripts. The table came from immunoSEQ multiplex PCR; TCRdb's copy has only in-frame clones and leaves some out. The data hold about 740,000 clones, with roughly 13% observed a single time. The sequence was obtained from a man aged 18-30 years with type 1 diabetes. The chain employs TRBV28 and TRBJ2-7; D remains unclear. The specimen sequenced was naive CD4+ T cells from blood. The DNA for the CDR3 is TGTGCCAGCGGGATGCCCCGGTCCGAGCAGTACTTC. Translated: CASGMPRSEQYF.